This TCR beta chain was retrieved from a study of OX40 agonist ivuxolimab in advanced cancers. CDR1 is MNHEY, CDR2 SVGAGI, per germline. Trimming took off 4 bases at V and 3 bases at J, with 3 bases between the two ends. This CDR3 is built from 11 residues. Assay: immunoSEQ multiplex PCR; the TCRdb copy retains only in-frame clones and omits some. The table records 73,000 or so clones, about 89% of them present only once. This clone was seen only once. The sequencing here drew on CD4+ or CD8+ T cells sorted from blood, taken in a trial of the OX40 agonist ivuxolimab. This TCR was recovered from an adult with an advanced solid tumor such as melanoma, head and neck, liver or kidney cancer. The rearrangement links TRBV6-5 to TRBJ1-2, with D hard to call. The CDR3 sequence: CASSSDYGYTF. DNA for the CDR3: TGTGCCAGCAGTTCCGACTATGGCTACACCTTC.